This T cell receptor (beta chain) was sequenced during a study of blood T cell repertoires in COVID-19. Study overall: Acute-phase and convalescent COVID-19 samples originated in the United States, Italy and Spain.

The V end was cut by 4 bases, the J end by 9 bases, with 19 bases between. This CDR3 spans 14 amino acids. Germline V gives CDR1 SGHNT, CDR2 YYREEE (reference sequence). The authors' processing: Nucleated cell counts were estimated from reference gene primer amplification. Clones were sequenced by immunoSEQ multiplex PCR, and TCRdb holds only the in-frame ones, with some missing. The DNA gave D and trimming, while V, J and clone size come from that table. The sample lists around 100,000 clones; 88% were seen once. The chain carries TRBV5-4 and TRBJ1-1; a weak D match, TRBD1 (5 bases). This receptor was taken from a man older than 75 with acute or convalescent COVID-19. The material sequenced was peripheral blood. The DNA for the CDR3 is TGTGCCAGCAGCGTGCCGGGACTCCAAGATCAAGCTTTCTTT. As protein: CASSVPGLQDQAFF.